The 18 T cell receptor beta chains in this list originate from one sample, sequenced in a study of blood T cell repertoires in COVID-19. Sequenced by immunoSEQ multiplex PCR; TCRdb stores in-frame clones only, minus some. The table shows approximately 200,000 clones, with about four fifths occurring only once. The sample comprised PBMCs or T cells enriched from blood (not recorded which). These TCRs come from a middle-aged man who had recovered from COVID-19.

The CDR3 sequence: CASSQVSSNEQFF. The CDR3 coding sequence is TGTGCCAGCAGCCAAGTATCTAGCAATGAGCAGTTCTTC. V and J are TRBV3-1 (or the pseudogene TRBV3-2) and TRBJ2-1, with D unresolved. The germline V gene has CDR1 LGHDT and CDR2 YNNKEL (reference sequence). Deletions cut 1 base from V and 6 bases from J, with 7 bases between. This CDR3 has 13 residues.

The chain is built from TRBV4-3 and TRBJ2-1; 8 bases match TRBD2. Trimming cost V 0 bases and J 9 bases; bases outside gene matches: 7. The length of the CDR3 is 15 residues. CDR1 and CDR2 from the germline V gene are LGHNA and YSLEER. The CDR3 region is CASSQETGGPGEQFF. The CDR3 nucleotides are TGCGCCAGCAGCCAAGAAACGGGGGGGCCCGGTGAGCAGTTCTTC.

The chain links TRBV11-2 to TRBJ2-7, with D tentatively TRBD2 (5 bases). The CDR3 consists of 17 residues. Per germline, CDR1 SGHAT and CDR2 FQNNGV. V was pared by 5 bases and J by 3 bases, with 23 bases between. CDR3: CASSEPFVRGLFYEQYF. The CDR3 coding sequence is TGTGCCAGCAGCGAACCCTTTGTCCGGGGATTATTCTACGAGCAGTACTTC. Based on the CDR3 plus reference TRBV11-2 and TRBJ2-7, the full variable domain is EAGVAQSPRYKIIEKRQSVAFWCNPISGHATLYWYQQILGQGPKLLIQFQNNGVVDDSQLPKDRFSAERLKGVDSTLKIQPAKLEDSAVYLCASSEPFVRGLFYEQYFGPGTRLTVT.

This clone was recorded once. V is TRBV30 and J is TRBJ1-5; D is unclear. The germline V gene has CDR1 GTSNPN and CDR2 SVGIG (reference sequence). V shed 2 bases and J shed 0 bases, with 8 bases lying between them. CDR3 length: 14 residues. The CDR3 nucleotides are TGTGCCTGGAGTTTTCAGGCTAGCAATCAGCCCCAGCATTTT. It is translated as CAWSFQASNQPQHF.

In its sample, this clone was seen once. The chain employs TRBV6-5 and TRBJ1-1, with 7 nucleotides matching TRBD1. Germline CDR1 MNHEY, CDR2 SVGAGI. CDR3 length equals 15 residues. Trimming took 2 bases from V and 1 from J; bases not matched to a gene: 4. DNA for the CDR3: TGTGCCAGCAGTTACCGACAGGGAGCGAACACTGAAGCTTTCTTT. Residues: CASSYRQGANTEAFF.

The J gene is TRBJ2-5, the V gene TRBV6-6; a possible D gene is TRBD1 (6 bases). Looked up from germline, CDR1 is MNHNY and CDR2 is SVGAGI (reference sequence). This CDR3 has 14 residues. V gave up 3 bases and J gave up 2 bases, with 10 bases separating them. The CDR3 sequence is CASSYNREQETQYF. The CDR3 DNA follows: TGTGCCAGCAGTTATAACAGGGAACAAGAGACCCAGTACTTC.

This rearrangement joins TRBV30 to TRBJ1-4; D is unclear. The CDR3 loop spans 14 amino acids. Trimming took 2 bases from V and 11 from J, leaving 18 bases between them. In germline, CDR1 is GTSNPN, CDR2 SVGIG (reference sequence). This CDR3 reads CAWSMGTRPRKLFF. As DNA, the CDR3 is TGTGCCTGGAGTATGGGTACCCGTCCTAGGAAACTGTTTTTT.

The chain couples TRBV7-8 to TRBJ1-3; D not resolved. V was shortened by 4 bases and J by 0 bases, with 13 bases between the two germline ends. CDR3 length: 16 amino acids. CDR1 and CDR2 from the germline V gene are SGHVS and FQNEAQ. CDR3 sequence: CASSSTRTSSGNTIYF. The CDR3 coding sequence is TGTGCCAGCAGCTCAACCCGTACTAGCTCTGGAAACACCATATATTTT.

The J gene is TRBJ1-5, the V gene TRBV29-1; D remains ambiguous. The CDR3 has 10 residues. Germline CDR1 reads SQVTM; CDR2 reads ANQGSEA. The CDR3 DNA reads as TGCAGTCCCTCCAATCAGCCCCAGCATTTT. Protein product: CSPSNQPQHF.

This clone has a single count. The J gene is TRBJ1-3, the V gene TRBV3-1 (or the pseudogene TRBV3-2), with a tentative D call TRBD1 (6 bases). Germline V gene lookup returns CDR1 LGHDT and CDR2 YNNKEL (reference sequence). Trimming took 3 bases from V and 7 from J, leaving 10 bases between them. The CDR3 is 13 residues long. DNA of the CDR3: TGTGCCAGCAGCCACCGGACAGCCAACACCATATATTTT. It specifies CASSHRTANTIYF.

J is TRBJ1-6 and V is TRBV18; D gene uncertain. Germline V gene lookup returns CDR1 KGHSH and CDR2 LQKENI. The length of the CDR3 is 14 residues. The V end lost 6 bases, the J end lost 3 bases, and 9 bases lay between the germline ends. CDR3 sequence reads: CASSAQDYNSPLHF. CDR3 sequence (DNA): TGTGCCAGCTCGGCGCAGGACTATAATTCACCCCTCCACTTT.

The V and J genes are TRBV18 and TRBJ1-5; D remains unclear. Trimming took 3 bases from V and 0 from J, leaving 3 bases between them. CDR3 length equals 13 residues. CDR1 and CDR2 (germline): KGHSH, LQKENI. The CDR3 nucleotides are TGTGCCAGCTCACCCTCTAGCAATCAGCCCCAGCATTTT. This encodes CASSPSSNQPQHF.

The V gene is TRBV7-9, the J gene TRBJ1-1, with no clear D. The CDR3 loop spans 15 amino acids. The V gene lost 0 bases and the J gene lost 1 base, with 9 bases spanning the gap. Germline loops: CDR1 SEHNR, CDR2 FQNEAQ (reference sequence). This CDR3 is CASSLAFTRNTEAFF. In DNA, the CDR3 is TGTGCCAGCAGCTTAGCGTTTACAAGGAACACTGAAGCTTTCTTT.

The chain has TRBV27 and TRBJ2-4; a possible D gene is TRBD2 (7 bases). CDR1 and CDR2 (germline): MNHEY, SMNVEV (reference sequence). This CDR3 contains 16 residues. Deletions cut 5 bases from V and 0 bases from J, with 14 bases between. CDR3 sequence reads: CASSVDGGLAKNIQYF. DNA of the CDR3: TGTGCCAGCAGTGTGGACGGGGGGCTAGCCAAAAACATTCAGTACTTC.

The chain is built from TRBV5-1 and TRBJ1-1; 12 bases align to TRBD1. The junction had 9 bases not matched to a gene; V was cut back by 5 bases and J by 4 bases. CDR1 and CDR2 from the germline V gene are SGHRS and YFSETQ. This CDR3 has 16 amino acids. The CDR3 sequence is CASSWGTGGGGTEAFF. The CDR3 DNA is TGCGCCAGCAGTTGGGGGACAGGGGGCGGAGGCACTGAAGCTTTCTTT.

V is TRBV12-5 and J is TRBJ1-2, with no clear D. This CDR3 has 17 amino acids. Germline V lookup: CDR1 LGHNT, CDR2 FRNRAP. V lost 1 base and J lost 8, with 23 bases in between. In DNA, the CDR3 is TGTGCTAGTGGTTTGGCCCCGTTTGGACTTATCGGGAGCGGCTACACCTTC. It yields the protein CASGLAPFGLIGSGYTF.

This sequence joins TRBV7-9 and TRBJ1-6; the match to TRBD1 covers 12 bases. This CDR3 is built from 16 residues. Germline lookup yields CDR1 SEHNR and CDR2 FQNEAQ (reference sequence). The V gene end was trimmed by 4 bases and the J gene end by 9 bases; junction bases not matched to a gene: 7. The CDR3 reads CASSSPGTGGISPLHF. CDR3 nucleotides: TGTGCCAGCAGCTCTCCCGGGACAGGGGGCATTTCACCCCTCCACTTT.

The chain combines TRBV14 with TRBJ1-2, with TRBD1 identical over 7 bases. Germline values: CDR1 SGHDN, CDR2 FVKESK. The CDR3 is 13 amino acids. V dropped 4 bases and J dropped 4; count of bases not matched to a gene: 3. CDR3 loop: CASSPGQVYGYTF. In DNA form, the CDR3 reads TGTGCCAGCAGCCCCGGACAGGTCTATGGCTACACCTTC. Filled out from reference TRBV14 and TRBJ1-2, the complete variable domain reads EAGVTQFPSHSVIEKGQTVTLRCDPISGHDNLYWYRRVMGKEIKFLLHFVKESKQDESGMPNNRFLAERTGGTYSTLKVQPAELEDSGVYFCASSPGQVYGYTFGSGTRLTVV.